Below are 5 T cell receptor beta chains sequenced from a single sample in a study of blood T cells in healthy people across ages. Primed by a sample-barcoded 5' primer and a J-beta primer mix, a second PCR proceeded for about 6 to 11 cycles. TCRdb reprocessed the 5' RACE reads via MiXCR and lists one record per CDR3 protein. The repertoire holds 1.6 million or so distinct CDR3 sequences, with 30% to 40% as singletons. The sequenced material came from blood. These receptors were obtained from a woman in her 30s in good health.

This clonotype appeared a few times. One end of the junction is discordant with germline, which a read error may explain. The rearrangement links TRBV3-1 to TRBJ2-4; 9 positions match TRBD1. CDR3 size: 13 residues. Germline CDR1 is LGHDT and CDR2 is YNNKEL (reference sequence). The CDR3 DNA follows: TGTGCCAGCAACCAAAGGGACAGGGATGGGCAGTACTTC. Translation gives CASNQRDRDGQYF.

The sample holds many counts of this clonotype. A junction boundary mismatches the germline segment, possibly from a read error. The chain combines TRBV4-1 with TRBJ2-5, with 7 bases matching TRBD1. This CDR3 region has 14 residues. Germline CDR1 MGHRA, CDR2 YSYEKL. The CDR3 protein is CASSKDREGETQYF. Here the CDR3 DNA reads TGCGCCAGCAGCAAAGACAGGGAAGGAGAGACCCAGTACTTC.

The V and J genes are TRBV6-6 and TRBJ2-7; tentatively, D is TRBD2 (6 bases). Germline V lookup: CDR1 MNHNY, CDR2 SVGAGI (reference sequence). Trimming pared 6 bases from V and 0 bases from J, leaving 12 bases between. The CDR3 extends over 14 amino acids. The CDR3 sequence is CASRPRDSSYEQYF. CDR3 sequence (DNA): TGTGCCAGCAGACCCCGGGACTCCTCCTACGAGCAGTACTTC.

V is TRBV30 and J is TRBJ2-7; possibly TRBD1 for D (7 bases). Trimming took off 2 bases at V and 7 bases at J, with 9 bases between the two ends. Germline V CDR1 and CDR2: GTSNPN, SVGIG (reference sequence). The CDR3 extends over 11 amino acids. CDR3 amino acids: CAWSPGGEQYF. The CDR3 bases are TGTGCCTGGAGTCCAGGGGGGGAGCAGTACTTC. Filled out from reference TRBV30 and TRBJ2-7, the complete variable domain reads SQTIHQWPATLVQPVGSPLSLECTVEGTSNPNLYWYRQAAGRGLQLLFYSVGIGQISSEVPQNLSASRPQDRQFILSSKKLLLSDSGFYLCAWSPGGEQYFGPGTRLTVT.

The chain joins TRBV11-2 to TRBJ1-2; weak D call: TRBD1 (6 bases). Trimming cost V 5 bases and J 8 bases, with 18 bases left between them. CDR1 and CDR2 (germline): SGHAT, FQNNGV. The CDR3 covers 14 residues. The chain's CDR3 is CASSPLSQGYGYTF. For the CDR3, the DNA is TGTGCCAGCAGCCCTTTGTCACAGGGTTACGGCTACACCTTC.